These T cell receptor beta chains were read from a single sample in a study of shared clonotypes between healthy human individuals. The repertoire was sequenced with immunoSEQ multiplex PCR; TCRdb's copy has only in-frame clones and lacks some. The sample has around 1.9 million clones; about 92% are singletons. The specimen was naive CD8+ T cells from PBMCs. These receptors were obtained from a man aged 18 to 29 in good health. Some clones in this sample may be carry-over from other donors' samples. Both conserved end residues are part of each CDR3. Fields, in order: J gene, V gene, CDR3 protein.

>TRBJ1-2|TRBV19
CASSPGQVLPNYGYTF
>TRBJ1-5|TRBV27
CASSFSAGNVGNQPQHF
>TRBJ1-2|TRBV2
CASRAATGLNYGYTF
>TRBJ2-3|TRBV28
CASSGGLAGGSTDTQYF
>TRBJ1-3|TRBV5-6
CASSGVEVHSGNTIYF
>TRBJ2-7|TRBV19
CASSAPGQGPYEQYF
>TRBJ1-2|TRBV27
CASSLSSRDGYTF
>TRBJ2-5|TRBV27
CASSLNRAAQETQYF
>TRBJ2-1|TRBV9
CASSVGGQYYNEQFF
>TRBJ1-1|TRBV19
CASSEHRGLDTEAFF
>TRBJ1-5|TRBV18
CASSPDGRTNQPQHF
>TRBJ2-1|TRBV2
CASTEWDYNEQFF
>TRBJ2-7|TRBV25-1
CASEGTSGESYEQYF
>TRBJ2-1|TRBV27
CASTQAGLYNEQFF
>TRBJ2-7|TRBV10-2
CASSDPLAVVYEQYF
>TRBJ1-2|TRBV7-9
CASSLEAIGQTFDGYTF
>TRBJ2-1|TRBV7-2
CASSLALTSGTYNEQFF
>TRBJ2-1|TRBV6-5
CASSYFSGLAREQFF
>TRBJ1-5|TRBV28
CASSSQGRGQPQHF
>TRBJ2-7|TRBV6-1
CASSEAVLFPSYEQYF
>TRBJ2-7|TRBV28
CASSLAGVVYEQYF
>NA|TRBV29-1
CSVEMGQTKYEQYF
>TRBJ2-7|TRBV6-5
CASSYSRGTFTYEQYF